A selection of T cell receptor beta chains follows, all from one sample in a study of blood T cell repertoires in COVID-19. This table comes from immunoSEQ multiplex PCR, and its TCRdb copy is limited to in-frame clones, with some not included. The sample lists 200,000 or so clones, under 85% occurring once. The sequenced sample was PBMCs or T cells enriched from blood (not recorded which). The receptors derive from a man in his fifties or sixties who had recovered from COVID-19. The CDR3 runs from the conserved cysteine through the conserved F or W. A D gene is named only where the DNA matches it firmly. The size entry is marked missing in some rows and otherwise reads once, few, many or a size class.

d_gene	abundance	j_gene	v_gene	CDR3aa	CDR3nt
NA	NA	TRBJ1-6	TRBV7-9	CASSLPDRDDSPLHF	TGTGCCAGCAGCCTACCCGACAGAGACGATTCACCCCTCCACTTT
TRBD1	NA	TRBJ2-1	TRBV11-3	CASSWTGVGLSNEQFF	TGTGCCAGCAGCTGGACAGGGGTGGGACTCAGCAATGAGCAGTTCTTC
TRBD1	few	TRBJ1-5	TRBV6-2/TRBV6-3	CASSLQGALSNQPQHF	TGTGCCAGCAGTCTTCAGGGGGCTTTGAGCAATCAGCCCCAGCATTTT
NA	NA	TRBJ2-2	TRBV7-2	CASKTAGFGELFF	TGTGCCAGTAAGACCGCGGGATTCGGGGAGCTGTTTTTT
TRBD1	NA	TRBJ2-7	TRBV7-2	CASSPRTGLLVEQYF	TGTGCCAGCAGCCCACGGACAGGGCTTTTGGTCGAGCAGTACTTC
NA	NA	TRBJ2-5	TRBV7-8	CASSNSGRTKETQYF	TGTGCCAGCAGCAATAGCGGACGGACAAAAGAGACCCAGTACTTC
TRBD1	NA	TRBJ2-5	TRBV2	CASGGRTGAETQYF	TGTGCCAGCGGGGGAAGGACAGGGGCCGAGACCCAGTACTTC
NA	NA	TRBJ2-5	TRBV4-2	CASSQDGRRETQYF	TGTGCCAGCAGCCAAGATGGGCGCCGGGAGACCCAGTACTTC
NA	once	TRBJ1-1	TRBV29-1	CSVGRVGLNTEAFF	TGCAGCGTTGGGCGGGTTGGTTTGAACACTGAAGCTTTCTTT
NA	once	TRBJ2-1	TRBV18	CASSPRQQLPSYNEQFF	TGTGCCAGCTCACCAAGGCAGCAACTACCCTCTTACAATGAGCAGTTCTTC
NA	NA	TRBJ1-5	TRBV6-5	CASSYSVGGGGPQHF	TGTGCCAGCAGTTACTCTGTGGGGGGGGGAGGACCCCAGCATTTT
TRBD1	few	TRBJ1-2	TRBV7-2	CASRRDSEGYTF	TGTGCCAGCAGAAGGGACAGCGAGGGATACACCTTC
TRBD1	few	TRBJ1-2	TRBV7-2	CASSARTGGFYGYTF	TGTGCCAGCAGCGCCCGGACAGGGGGCTTCTATGGCTACACCTTC
TRBD2	NA	TRBJ2-5	TRBV4-3	CASSQEFAGEETQYF	TGCGCCAGCAGCCAAGAGTTTGCGGGGGAAGAGACCCAGTACTTC
NA	NA	TRBJ1-6	TRBV29-1	CSVRTRGDSPLHF	TGCAGCGTCCGGACACGAGGAGATTCACCCCTCCACTTT
NA	NA	TRBJ1-1	TRBV6-5	CASSDDRSGTEAFF	TGTGCCAGCAGCGATGACAGAAGTGGCACTGAAGCTTTCTTT
NA	NA	TRBJ2-5	TRBV12-3/TRBV12-4	CASSFSDGETQYF	TGTGCCAGCAGTTTTAGTGACGGGGAGACCCAGTACTTC
NA	NA	TRBJ1-1	TRBV11-3	CASSQGETRFAFF	TGTGCCAGCAGCCAAGGGGAAACACGGTTTGCTTTCTTT
NA	NA	TRBJ2-1	TRBV20-1	CSASWEVGNEQFF	TGCAGTGCTAGTTGGGAGGTTGGGAATGAGCAGTTCTTC
TRBD1	NA	TRBJ2-7	TRBV7-2	CASSPVGTVSYEQYF	TGTGCCAGCAGCCCCGTTGGGACAGTCTCCTACGAGCAGTACTTC
TRBD1	NA	TRBJ1-6	TRBV19	CASSTGTAYNSPLHF	TGTGCCAGTAGTACCGGGACAGCCTATAATTCACCCCTCCACTTT
NA	many	TRBJ2-5	TRBV29-1	CSVPQRAHQETQYF	TGCAGCGTGCCTCAGCGGGCGCATCAAGAGACCCAGTACTTC
TRBD1	NA	TRBJ2-7	TRBV23-1	CASSHTDRAEQYF	TGCGCCAGCAGTCACACAGACAGGGCCGAGCAGTACTTC
NA	NA	TRBJ1-2	TRBV15	CATSTRVLGAALGYTF	TGTGCCACCAGCACCCGGGTTTTGGGGGCCGCTCTCGGCTACACCTTC
NA	NA	TRBJ2-7	TRBV7-9	CASSAHQGNYEQYF	TGTGCCAGCAGCGCACATCAGGGGAACTACGAGCAGTACTTC
TRBD1	NA	TRBJ1-1	TRBV18	CASSPAGQGVGNTEAFF	TGTGCCAGCTCACCAGCGGGACAGGGGGTCGGGAACACTGAAGCTTTCTTT
NA	NA	TRBJ1-4	TRBV2	CASSQHEGGNEKLFF	TGTGCCAGCAGTCAACACGAGGGAGGTAATGAAAAACTGTTTTTT
NA	NA	TRBJ1-2	TRBV12-3/TRBV12-4	CASSLVLAQGYTF	TGTGCCAGCAGTTTAGTCCTGGCCCAGGGCTACACCTTC
NA	NA	TRBJ2-2	TRBV7-9	CASSYLGPNTGELFF	TGTGCCAGCAGCTACCTGGGGCCCAACACCGGGGAGCTGTTTTTT
TRBD1	NA	TRBJ2-2	TRBV6-5	CASSRQGRYSGELFF	TGTGCCAGCAGTCGACAGGGGAGATACTCCGGGGAGCTGTTTTTT
TRBD2	NA	TRBJ2-5	TRBV7-2	CASSSSPLAGVGETQYF	TGTGCCAGCAGCTCCAGCCCTCTAGCGGGGGTAGGGGAGACCCAGTACTTC
NA	once	TRBJ1-4	TRBV4-1	CASSQGGREELFF	TGCGCCAGCAGCCAAGGGGGCCGTGAGGAACTGTTTTTT
NA	once	TRBJ1-6	TRBV11-2	CASSSQSRSPLHF	TGTGCCAGCAGCAGCCAATCAAGATCACCCCTCCACTTT
TRBD2	NA	TRBJ2-2	TRBV4-3	CASSQGGGLNTGELFF	TGCGCCAGCAGCCAGGGCGGGGGGCTGAACACCGGGGAGCTGTTTTTT
TRBD1	NA	TRBJ1-4	TRBV4-1	CASSQERQGVNNEKLFF	TGCGCCAGCAGCCAAGAGAGACAGGGGGTGAATAATGAAAAACTGTTTTTT
TRBD1	NA	TRBJ2-5	TRBV11-2	CASSLGRGPFETQYF	TGTGCCAGCAGCTTAGGCAGGGGGCCGTTCGAGACCCAGTACTTC
NA	NA	TRBJ1-1	TRBV6-2/TRBV6-3	CASSYGREGEAFF	TGTGCCAGCAGTTACGGGAGGGAGGGTGAAGCTTTCTTT
NA	NA	TRBJ2-3	TRBV18	CASSPSSAGANTQYF	TGTGCCAGCTCACCAAGTTCGGCGGGTGCGAATACGCAGTATTTT
NA	NA	TRBJ2-1	TRBV4-3	CASSHTDNSYNEQFF	TGCGCCAGCAGCCATACCGACAACTCCTACAATGAGCAGTTCTTC
NA	NA	TRBJ2-5	TRBV6-5	CAIKSRAGAGETQYF	TGTGCCATAAAATCACGAGCTGGGGCAGGGGAGACCCAGTACTTC
TRBD1	NA	TRBJ1-5	TRBV19	CASSTTGGRNQPQHF	TGTGCCAGTAGTACGACAGGGGGACGCAATCAGCCCCAGCATTTT
NA	few	TRBJ1-2	TRBV9	CASSPRPRDTANYGYTF	TGTGCCAGCAGCCCCAGGCCCAGGGACACCGCTAACTATGGCTACACCTTC
NA	NA	TRBJ1-1	TRBV3-1/TRBV3-2	CASSTTVNTEAFF	TGTGCCAGCAGCACGACAGTGAACACTGAAGCTTTCTTT
NA	many	TRBJ2-1	TRBV5-1	CASSLAYTGRDEQFF	TGCGCCAGCAGCTTGGCTTATACAGGGCGCGATGAGCAGTTCTTC
NA	NA	TRBJ2-1	TRBV7-9	CASSFSRQNEQFF	TGTGCCAGCAGCTTTTCGCGCCAAAATGAGCAGTTCTTC
NA	NA	TRBJ2-5	TRBV5-4	CASSLGGGRQETQYF	TGTGCCAGCAGCTTGGGTGGGGGCAGACAAGAGACCCAGTACTTC
NA	NA	TRBJ2-7	TRBV5-1	CASSLAGRLYEQYF	TGCGCCAGCAGCTTGGCCGGGAGACTCTACGAGCAGTACTTC
NA	NA	TRBJ2-2	TRBV19	CASKGQSNTGELFF	TGTGCCAGCAAAGGACAGTCGAACACCGGGGAGCTGTTTTTT
TRBD1	NA	TRBJ1-5	TRBV6-5	CASSTDRVRNQPQHF	TGTGCCAGCAGCACGGACAGGGTTCGCAATCAGCCCCAGCATTTT
NA	few	TRBJ1-1	TRBV3-1/TRBV3-2	CASSQVSGTEAFF	TGTGCCAGCAGCCAAGTTTCGGGGACTGAAGCTTTCTTT